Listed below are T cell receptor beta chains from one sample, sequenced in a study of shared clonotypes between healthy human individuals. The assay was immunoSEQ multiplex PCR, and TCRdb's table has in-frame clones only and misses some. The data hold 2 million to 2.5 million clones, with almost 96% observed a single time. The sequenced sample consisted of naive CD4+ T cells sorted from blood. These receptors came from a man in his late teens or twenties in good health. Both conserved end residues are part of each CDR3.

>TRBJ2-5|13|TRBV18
CASSPGLQETQYF
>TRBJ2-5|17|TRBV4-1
CASSQDPSGGALETQYF
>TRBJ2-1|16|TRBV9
CASSPRLAGGVDEQFF
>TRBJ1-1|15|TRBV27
CASSSGTALPYEAFF
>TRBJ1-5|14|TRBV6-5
CASSYGGGGQPQHF
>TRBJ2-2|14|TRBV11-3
CASSLIGVTGELFF
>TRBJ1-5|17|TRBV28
CASSLHSSGLSNQPQHF
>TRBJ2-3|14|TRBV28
CASSYDRLTDTQYF
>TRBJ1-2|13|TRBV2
CASSDSALYGYTF
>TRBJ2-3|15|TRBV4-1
CASSHLDRGQDTQYF
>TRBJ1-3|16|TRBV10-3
CAISEPLTSSGNTIYF
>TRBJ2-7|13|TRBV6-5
CASSDLDRVGQYF
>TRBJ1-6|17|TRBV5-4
CASSSRTDSSYNSPLHF
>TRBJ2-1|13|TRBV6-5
CASRPLGGNEQFF
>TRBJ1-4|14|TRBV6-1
CASSEASRPEKLFF
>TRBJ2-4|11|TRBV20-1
CSAKTENIQYF
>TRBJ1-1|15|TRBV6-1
CASRFIAIMNTEAFF
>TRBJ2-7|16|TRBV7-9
CASSLGDRESSYEQYF
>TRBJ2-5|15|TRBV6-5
CASSRTSGGQETQYF
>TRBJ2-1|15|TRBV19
CASRRDGALYNEQFF
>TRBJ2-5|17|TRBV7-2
CASSLESWGRRRETQYF
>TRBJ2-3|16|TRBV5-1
CASSAYHQGGQDTQYF
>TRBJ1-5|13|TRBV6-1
CASSDPLAQPQHF
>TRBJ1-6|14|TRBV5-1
CASSPGGVVSPLHF
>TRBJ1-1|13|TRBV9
CASSATGVAEAFF
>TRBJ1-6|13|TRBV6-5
CASRDRGGSPLHF
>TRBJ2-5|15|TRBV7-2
CASRAQRGSQETQYF
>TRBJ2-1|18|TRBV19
CASSLTRTWTGENNEQFF
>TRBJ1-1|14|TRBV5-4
CASSLGAVDTEAFF
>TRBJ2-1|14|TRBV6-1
CAASWTGVNNEQFF
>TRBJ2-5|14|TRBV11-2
CASSPGTGQETQYF
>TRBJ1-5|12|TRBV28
CASSFGRQPQHF
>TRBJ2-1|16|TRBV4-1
CASSQTGTGVVHEQFF
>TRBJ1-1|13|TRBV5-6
CASSFTGGSEAFF
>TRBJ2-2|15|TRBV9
CASSVGVTGGGELFF
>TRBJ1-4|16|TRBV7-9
CASSPRTDTTNEKLFF
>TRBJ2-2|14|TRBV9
CASRWGTNTGELFF
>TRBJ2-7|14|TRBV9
CASSVGPDAYEQYF
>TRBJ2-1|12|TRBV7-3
CASSPLQNEQFF
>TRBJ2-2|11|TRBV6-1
CASRVYGELFF
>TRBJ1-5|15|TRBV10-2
CASSESGTVNQPQHF
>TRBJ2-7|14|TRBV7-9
CASSLETGTYEQYF
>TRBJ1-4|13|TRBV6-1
CASSERINEKLFF
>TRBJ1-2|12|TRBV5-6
CASSGTDYGYTF
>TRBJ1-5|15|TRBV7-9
CASSPKGGTNQPQHF
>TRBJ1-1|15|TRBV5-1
CASSPGQGVRTEAFF
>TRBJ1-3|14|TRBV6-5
CASSNDRVRNTIYF
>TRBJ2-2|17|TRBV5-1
CASSNGLAGGTTGELFF
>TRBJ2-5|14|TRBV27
CASSPGEGLGTQYF
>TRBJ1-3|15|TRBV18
CASSPGSNSGNTIYF
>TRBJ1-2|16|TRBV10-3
CAISRDSLIANYGYTF
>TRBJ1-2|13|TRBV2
CASSESPGFGYTF
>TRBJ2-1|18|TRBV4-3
CASSHPRTSGTFYNEQFF
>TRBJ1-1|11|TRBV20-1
CSALGGAEAFF
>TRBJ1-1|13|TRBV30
CAWSGRLNTEAFF
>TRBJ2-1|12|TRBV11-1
CASSPAGLEQFF
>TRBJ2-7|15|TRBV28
CASSPTSGDSYEQYF
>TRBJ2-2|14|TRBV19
CASTTYSNTGELFF
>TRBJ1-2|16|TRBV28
CASSFPSQGIRDGYTF
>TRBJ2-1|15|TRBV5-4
CASSLGVGSLNEQFF